The TCR beta chain under discussion was sequenced for a study of PD-L1 blockade in urothelial cancer. Study as a whole: At some point between 2012 and 2014, patients got going on atezolizumab, taking 1,200 mg intravenously every 3 weeks.

Time point in this sample: peripheral blood 6 weeks after treatment start. The diagnosis in patients was locally advanced or metastatic urothelial carcinoma. Sampling of each patient yielded between 1 and 8 specimens, collected pretreatment and on-treatment. The CDR3 contains 16 residues. The V gene's germline CDR1 is SNHLY and CDR2 FYNNEI. Trimming removed 6 bases from V and 4 bases from J; junction bases left unmatched: 8. Synthetically made TCR analog templates were put into each PCR as spikes. Sequencing used immunoSEQ multiplex PCR; TCRdb keeps in-frame clones, though not all of them. This sample has 29,000 or so clones, with roughly 83% found just once.

The sample consisted of PBMCs, taken around atezolizumab (anti-PD-L1) treatment. The rearrangement links TRBV2 to TRBJ2-4; 11 positions match TRBD1. The clonotype comes from a man between 65 and 85 years old with urothelial cancer. In nucleotides, the CDR3 is TGTGCCAGCAGGGAGGGACAGGGGGTTTCAAAAAACATTCAGTACTTC. Encoded protein: CASREGQGVSKNIQYF.